This T cell receptor (beta chain) was recorded in a study of blood T cell repertoires in COVID-19. About the research overall: The analysed material was cDNA or gDNA that came from T cells, B-cell-depleted T cells, or PBMCs.

CDR1 and CDR2 (germline): MNHNS, SASEGT. The V end was cut by 2 bases, the J end by 4 bases, with 14 bases between. The CDR3 runs to 16 residues. Authors' data handling: Estimates of nucleated cell counts were drawn from the amplification of reference gene primers. The data were produced by immunoSEQ multiplex PCR, yet TCRdb's version contains in-frame clones alone and is incomplete. V and J calls and clone size come straight from that table; D and trimming were deduced from the DNA. The sample holds about 180,000 clones, around 89% seen once. This sequence joins TRBV6-1 and TRBJ2-2; perhaps TRBD2 as D (6 bases). The sequenced sample was peripheral blood. The source is a woman aged 25 to 39 with acute or convalescent COVID-19. The CDR3 sequence is CASSEPMRGPTGELFF. CDR3 bases: TGTGCCAGCAGTGAACCCATGCGGGGTCCCACCGGGGAGCTGTTTTTT.